This TCR beta chain was captured by sequencing in a study of cytomegalovirus exposure and HLA in healthy donors. Across the study: The same platform was used for the roughly 120 validation repertoires and the approximately 670 first-cohort repertoires, a later analysis reported. The study, taken as a whole, reports: Whilst most TCR sequences proved rare, a subset of public TCRs occurred across many donors. The classifier, whose performance was assessed in both the original and validation cohorts, reportedly diagnosed cytomegalovirus status with high specificity and sensitivity.

Trimming cost V 4 bases and J 3 bases; bases outside gene matches: 3. The CDR3 loop spans 14 amino acids. Germline assignment: CDR1 SGHRS and CDR2 YFSETQ. The data were produced by immunoSEQ multiplex PCR, yet TCRdb's version contains in-frame clones alone and is incomplete. The table includes over 250,000 clones, 87% detected once. These donors were members of the approximately 120-subject validation cohort, a group separate from the roughly 670-subject first cohort. Comment on this clone: The antigen is unknown.

The chain uses TRBV5-1 and TRBJ2-5; TRBD1 matches 10 bases. The sequencing input was PBMCs. This receptor was obtained from a woman in her thirties in good health and CMV-seropositive. The CDR3, as DNA: TGCGCCAGCAGCCCCGGGACAGGGGAAGAGACCCAGTACTTC. Translating gives CASSPGTGEETQYF.